The clone carrying this TCR beta chain was counted once. Antigen specificity is unknown. Germline values: CDR1 LNHDA, CDR2 SQIVND (reference sequence). The CDR3 loop spans 15 amino acids. Trimming removed 1 base from V and 0 bases from J, with 6 bases in between. The data derive from a study of lymphopenia after photon versus proton radiotherapy. Points from the study as a whole: In patients who died, overall survival fell as post-nadir TCR diversity dropped more.

Measured with immunoSEQ multiplex PCR; TCRdb has only the in-frame clones, and not every one. The sample carries tens of thousands of clones, over 75% recorded once. The sample was peripheral blood, taken from a patient treated with proton-based radiotherapy. This receptor was taken from a woman in her 70s with pancreatic cancer. The chain is built from TRBV19 and TRBJ1-4; D is uncertain. CDR3 sequence reads: CASSIGGATNEKLFF. CDR3 nucleotide sequence: TGTGCCAGTAGTATAGGAGGAGCAACTAATGAAAAACTGTTTTTT.